The source of this T cell receptor (beta chain) is a study of blood T cell repertoires in COVID-19. CDR1 and CDR2 from the germline V gene are SGDLS and YYNGEE. The CDR3 length is 14 residues. Deletions cut 3 bases from V and 0 bases from J, with 7 bases between. The repertoire was sequenced with immunoSEQ multiplex PCR; TCRdb's copy has only in-frame clones and lacks some. The sample yields 350,000 to 400,000 clones, about 88% seen once. Everyone who took part was roughly 18 to 89 years old, and they came from about two dozen US areas. Assignments of participants to cohorts depended upon their own reported clinical history. Before being deemed recovered, Cohort 3 donors had two negative PCRs, clearance, or symptom resolution.

The genes are TRBV9 and TRBJ1-3; D gene uncertain. The source material was PBMCs or T cells enriched from blood (not recorded which). The TCR originated in a woman aged 30 to 39 who had recovered from COVID-19. CDR3 in DNA: TGTGCCAGCAGCGCCCAGGACTCTGGAAACACCATATATTTT. It is translated as CASSAQDSGNTIYF.